This TCR beta chain was captured by sequencing in a study of T cells in Graves' hyperthyroidism and ophthalmopathy. From RNA transcripts, TCR beta CDR3 regions were amplified. Carried out on the TCR CDR3, a first-round RT-PCR used the HTBI primer set. MiXCR, run by TCRdb on the multiplex PCR reads, gives a single entry per CDR3 protein. Among hundreds of thousands of distinct CDR3 sequences listed, 11% to 15% were seen once. Germline V lookup: CDR1 KGHSH, CDR2 LQKENI. Trimming at V came to 1 base and at J to 2 bases, leaving 8 bases not matched to a gene. This CDR3 is 18 amino acids long. Each diagnosis drew on symptoms, thyroxine, TRAb, thyroid ultrasound and orbital computed tomography findings.

This chain joins TRBV18 and TRBJ2-1, with 10 bases matching TRBD2. The sequence was collected from a woman aged 18-35 years with Graves' hyperthyroidism. Sequences were obtained from blood. This chain's CDR3 is CASSPRGLAGAPYNEQFF. CDR3 bases: TGTGCCAGCTCACCACGAGGCCTAGCGGGAGCCCCCTACAATGAGCAGTTCTTC. Variable domain in full (rest from reference TRBV18 and TRBJ2-1): NAGVMQNPRHLVRRRGQEARLRCSPMKGHSHVYWYRQLPEEGLKFMVYLQKENIIDESGMPKERFSAEFPKEGPSILRIQQVVRGDSAAYFCASSPRGLAGAPYNEQFFGPGTRLTVL.